Listed here are 8 T cell receptor beta chains from one sample, sequenced in a study of cytomegalovirus exposure and HLA in healthy donors. The PCR used 60 Vbeta and 13 Jbeta primers. Assay used: immunoSEQ multiplex PCR; TCRdb lists only in-frame clones, some missing. The table has 150,000 or so clones, 60% to 80% seen once. The sample comprised PBMCs. The receptor source for this set is a man aged 25 to 40 in good health and CMV-seropositive.

Turning to this clone: Other DNA sequences of this sample code for an identical CDR3. This rearrangement joins TRBV9 to TRBJ2-5; 11 bases map to TRBD2. Germline assignment: CDR1 SGDLS and CDR2 YYNGEE. This CDR3 spans 16 amino acids. V trimming: 0 bases; J trimming: 5 bases; junction bases outside the gene matches: 6. The CDR3 nucleotides are TGTGCCAGCAGCGTAGATGGTAGCGGGAGGGGGGAGACCCAGTACTTC. It yields the protein CASSVDGSGRGETQYF.

The V and J genes are TRBV10-2 and TRBJ1-1; D ambiguous. The CDR3 runs 13 residues. The germline CDR1 and CDR2 sequences are WSHSY and SAAADI. The V end lost 6 bases, the J end lost 3 bases, and 11 bases lay between the germline ends. CDR3 coding DNA: TGCGCCAGCAGCCGAGGGTGGGACACTGAAGCTTTCTTT. Protein product: CASSRGWDTEAFF.

This clone was detected once. This chain links TRBV6-6 with TRBJ2-5, with 10 positions matching TRBD2. Germline trimming cut 0 bases from V and 11 bases from J; bases unmatched to any gene: 6. This CDR3 region has 14 residues. Germline V lookup: CDR1 MNHNY, CDR2 SVGAGI (reference sequence). The CDR3 nucleotides are TGTGCCAGCAGTTACTCAGCGGGAGGGCTTGAGCAGTACTTC. It codes for CASSYSAGGLEQYF.

The chain carries TRBV7-8 and TRBJ2-5; tentatively, D is TRBD1 (6 bases). Trimming cost V 1 base and J 1 base, with 13 bases left between them. The CDR3 is 16 residues long. The germline V gene has CDR1 SGHVS and CDR2 FQNEAQ. The CDR3 coding sequence is TGTGCCAGCAGCTTAGACCCCGGACAGTCCCAAGAGACCCAGTACTTC. Its protein is CASSLDPGQSQETQYF.

This clone was seen once. J is TRBJ2-7 and V is TRBV28; 7 nucleotides align to TRBD1. This CDR3 region has 14 residues. Germline V CDR1 and CDR2: MDHEN, SYDVKM. The trim removed 3 bases at V and 4 bases at J, leaving 6 bases unmatched. In DNA form, the CDR3 reads TGTGCCAGCAGTTTTCCCGGGACAGCTTACGAGCAGTACTTC. This codes for CASSFPGTAYEQYF.

The J gene is TRBJ2-7, the V gene TRBV7-8; TRBD2 aligns across 10 bases. The CDR3 sequence is 15 residues long. CDR1 and CDR2 from the germline V gene are SGHVS and FQNEAQ. Trimming removed 3 bases from V and 0 bases from J; junction bases left unmatched: 2. This CDR3 is CASSFSSGSSYEQYF. DNA for the CDR3: TGTGCCAGCAGCTTCTCTAGCGGGAGCTCCTACGAGCAGTACTTC.

The chain has TRBV15 and TRBJ2-7; D gene unclear. The CDR3 totals 14 residues. The germline V and J ends were trimmed by 1 base and 0 bases, with 7 bases remaining between them. CDR1 LNHNV and CDR2 YYDKDF come from the germline V gene (reference sequence). CDR3 sequence (DNA): TGTGCCACCAGCAGAGGTCAACACTCCTACGAGCAGTACTTC. This translates into CATSRGQHSYEQYF.

CDR3 nucleotides: TGTGCCAGCTCACCAGTCTTAAGCCCTAGCAATGAGCAGTTCTTC. Translating gives CASSPVLSPSNEQFF. This chain links TRBV18 with TRBJ2-1; D is ambiguous. V was clipped by 2 bases and J by 6 bases, with 14 bases between them. Per germline, CDR1 KGHSH and CDR2 LQKENI. The length of the CDR3 is 15 residues.